This T cell receptor (beta chain) was recovered during a study of OX40 agonist ivuxolimab in advanced cancers. Only in-frame clones appear in the TCRdb table, and some are missing; sequencing was by immunoSEQ multiplex PCR. The repertoire includes over 80,000 clones, 80% to 90% of them detected once, and around 0.82% sits in the top ten. V shed 3 bases, J shed 0 bases, and the junction held 7 bases outside the gene matches. Germline V lookup: CDR1 SGHNT, CDR2 YYREEE (reference sequence). CDR3 size: 16 residues. V gene TRBV5-4 combines with J gene TRBJ1-1; 8 bases fit TRBD1. The TCR comes from an adult with an advanced solid tumor such as melanoma, head and neck, liver or kidney cancer. This material consisted of CD4+ or CD8+ T cells sorted from blood, taken in a trial of the OX40 agonist ivuxolimab. The CDR3 protein is CASSYLRTGLNTEAFF. CDR3 in DNA: TGTGCCAGCAGCTATCTCCGGACAGGGCTGAACACTGAAGCTTTCTTT.